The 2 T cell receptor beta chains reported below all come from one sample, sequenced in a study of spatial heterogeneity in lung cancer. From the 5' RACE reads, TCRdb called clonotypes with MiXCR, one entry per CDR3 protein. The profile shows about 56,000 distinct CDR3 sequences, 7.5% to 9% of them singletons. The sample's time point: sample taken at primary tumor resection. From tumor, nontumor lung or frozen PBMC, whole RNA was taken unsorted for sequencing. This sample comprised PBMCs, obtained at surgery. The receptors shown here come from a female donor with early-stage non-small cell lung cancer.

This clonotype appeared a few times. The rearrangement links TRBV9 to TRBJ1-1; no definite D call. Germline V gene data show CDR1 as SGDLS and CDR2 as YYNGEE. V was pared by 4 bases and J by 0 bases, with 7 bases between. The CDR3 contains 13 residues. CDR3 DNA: TGTGCCAGCAGCCGGAAAGTGAACACTGAAGCTTTCTTT. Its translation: CASSRKVNTEAFF.

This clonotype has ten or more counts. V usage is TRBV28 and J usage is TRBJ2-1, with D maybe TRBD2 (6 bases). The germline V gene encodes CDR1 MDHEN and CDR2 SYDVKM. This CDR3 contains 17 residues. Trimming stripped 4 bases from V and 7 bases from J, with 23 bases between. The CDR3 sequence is CASSYEDYFTPRNEQFF. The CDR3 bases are TGTGCCAGCAGTTATGAGGACTACTTCACACCTAGGAATGAGCAGTTCTTC.